Here is one T cell receptor (beta chain) with its context. Its antigen is currently not known. Within one base of it there is no much larger clone, and no base qualities were kept. Using the deep immunoSEQ assay, TCR CDR3 regions were amplified from genomic DNA by multiplex PCR. Extracted genomic DNA from each cell subset was spread evenly across all wells of several immunoSEQ 96-well plates, with each plate serving as a replicate. Each replicate PCR for unsorted PBMC received 300 to 350 ng genomic DNA, equal to approximately 30,000 T cell genomes. Ten immunoSEQ deep assay plates were used to sequence unsorted PBMC genomic DNA. Purified libraries were measured with a Qubit 3.0 fluorometer, size-checked on a Bioanalyzer 2100, and measured again with the KAPA Library Quantification kit. Every immunoSEQ 96-well plate was sequenced on a dedicated single-read 150-cycle Illumina NextSeq 550 flow cell. The authors' analysis ran thus. Because the immunoSEQ output held only junctional sequences and lacked quality scores, the filtering could not match the filtering applied to full-length reads. To assign V/J genes and CDR3, sequences were annotated using PyIR, a Python wrapper for IgBLAST v1.9, with IMGT germline references. Reads with weak V/J assignments (E-value above 1e-6), missing CDR3, stop codons, out-of-frame junctions, or ambiguous translated residues were removed. V3J clonotypes were defined as sequences sharing the same inferred V gene, J gene, and CDR3 amino acid sequence. Percentage overlap between repertoires was calculated by dividing the number of shared unique clonotypes by the size of the smaller repertoire. Repertoire richness was assessed with RTK rarefaction, the Chao1 estimator, and Recon v2.1 estimates of unobserved clonotypes. TCRdb took over this immuneACCESS table, retaining in-frame rearrangements with V and J assigned. Such tables are incomplete; in checked studies, under half of the missing clones stem from an unresolved V gene, and the remainder is unexplained. V, J and clone size are taken as reported in that table, and D and trimming were inferred from the DNA itself. The sample yields 450,000 to 600,000 clones; less than 85% were counted once. The leading ten clones occupy roughly 13% of the sample.

The data are from a study of shared clonotypes between healthy human individuals (TCRdb year 2020). For the wider study: The cohort included three men and a couple of women between 18 and 49 years of age. To increase sequencing depth and limit assay-specific biases, TCR repertoire library preparation and sequencing were carried out by different laboratories using diverse techniques. To estimate repertoire size and how much clonotypes are shared between individuals, the study performed deep sequencing of blood TCR repertoires from five healthy adults. Leukapheresis yielded between about 0.94 and 8.9 billion PBMCs per donor.

Study-wide findings and limitations: The genetic and exposure-history diversity represented was limited by the small number of donors. Pairwise subsampling led to the expectation that sequencing depth would affect the degree of clonotype sharing among donors. Sampling was restricted to blood, and TCR repertoires in tissue are likely to differ from TCR repertoires in blood.

Donors were healthy HIV-negative adults with no recently reported acute infections or vaccinations. Only Caucasian adults living in Nashville, Tennessee, USA were represented among the donors. For unsorted samples, roughly 91 million PBMCs were counted, and genomic DNA was extracted using the QIAamp DNA Blood Mini kit. Blood was collected by leukapheresis, and PBMCs were isolated by Ficoll-Histopaque density gradient centrifugation and then cryopreserved in liquid nitrogen vapor phase. CDR3 length: 21 amino acids, cysteine to phenylalanine. Of all the DNA, just the CDR3 is kept, 63 bases in frame from base 1. The germline V gene supplies CDR1 LGHNA and CDR2 YNFKEQ. Ends trimmed: V by 0 bases, J by 0 bases; bases unmatched to a gene: 12.

The TCR was taken from a middle-aged woman in good health. Some clones in this sample may be carry-over from other donors' samples. Sequences were obtained from PBMCs. Recombination joined TRBV4-2 with TRBJ2-1, with TRBD2 identical over 12 junction bases. The CDR3 protein: CASSQEPQRLAGATSYNEQFF. Read as DNA, the sequence is TGTGCCAGCAGCCAAGAACCACAACGACTAGCGGGAGCGACCTCCTACAATGAGCAGTTCTTC.